This T cell receptor (beta chain) was identified during a study of blood T cell repertoires in COVID-19. V lost 4 bases and J 4 bases, leaving 11 bases between the germline ends. The germline V gene encodes CDR1 MNHEY and CDR2 SMNVEV (reference sequence). The length of the CDR3 is 15 residues. TCRdb's table, derived via immunoSEQ multiplex PCR, lists solely in-frame clones and lacks some. The table lists some 250,000 clones, 86% of them singletons. This chain connects TRBV27 to TRBJ1-6; D may be TRBD1 (5 bases). Sequenced: peripheral blood. The TCR sequence derives from a man aged 80 or over with acute or convalescent COVID-19. CDR3 bases: TGTGCCAGCAGTTCGGTGGGGGGGTATAATTCACCCCTCCACTTT. The encoded protein is CASSSVGGYNSPLHF.